This T cell receptor (beta chain) was found in a study of T cells in Graves' hyperthyroidism and ophthalmopathy. Study results and caveats: A 13 V-J model separated ophthalmopathy from stable hyperthyroidism. Blood also showed most of the thyroid clonotypes that were expanded above 0.001.

Those patients with uncontrolled infection, other autoimmune disease, pregnancy or lactation were excluded. To note about this clonotype: What it recognizes is unknown.

Amplification of TCR beta CDR3 regions was performed using RNA transcripts as template. TCR CDR3 regions were first amplified by RT-PCR with HTBI primers. A single record per CDR3 protein comes from TCRdb applying MiXCR to the multiplex PCR reads. The data hold 300,000 to 500,000 distinct CDR3 sequences, with about an eighth observed a single time. Material: blood. This receptor was taken from a man aged 50 or older with Graves' ophthalmopathy.

CDR3 loop: CAGGTGGETEAFF. Here the CDR3 DNA reads TGTGCCGGGGGGACAGGGGGCGAGACTGAAGCTTTCTTT. The genes are TRBV30 and TRBJ1-1; 12 bases are a match to TRBD1. The CDR3 spans 13 residues. Germline V gene data show CDR1 as GTSNPN and CDR2 as SVGIG (reference sequence). With 8 bases clipped from V and 5 bases from J, the junction kept 6 bases outside the gene matches.